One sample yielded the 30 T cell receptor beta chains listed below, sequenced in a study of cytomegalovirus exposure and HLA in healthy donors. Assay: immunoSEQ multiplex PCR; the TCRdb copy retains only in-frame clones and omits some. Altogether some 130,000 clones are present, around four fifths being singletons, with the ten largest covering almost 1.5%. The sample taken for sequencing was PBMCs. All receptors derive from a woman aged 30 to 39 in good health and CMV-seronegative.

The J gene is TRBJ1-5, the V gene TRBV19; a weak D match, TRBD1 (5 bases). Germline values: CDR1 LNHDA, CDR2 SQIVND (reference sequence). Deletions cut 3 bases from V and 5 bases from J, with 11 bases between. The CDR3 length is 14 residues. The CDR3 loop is CASSMKGVYQPQHF. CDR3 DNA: TGTGCCAGTAGTATGAAAGGGGTTTATCAGCCCCAGCATTTT.

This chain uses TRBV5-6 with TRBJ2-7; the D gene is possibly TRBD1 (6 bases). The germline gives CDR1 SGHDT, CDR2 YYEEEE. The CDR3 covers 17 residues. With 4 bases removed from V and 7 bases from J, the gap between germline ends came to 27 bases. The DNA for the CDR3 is TGTGCCAGCAGCCATACCGAAACAGGGTCCGTCGGGGAAGAGCAGTACTTC. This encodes CASSHTETGSVGEEQYF.

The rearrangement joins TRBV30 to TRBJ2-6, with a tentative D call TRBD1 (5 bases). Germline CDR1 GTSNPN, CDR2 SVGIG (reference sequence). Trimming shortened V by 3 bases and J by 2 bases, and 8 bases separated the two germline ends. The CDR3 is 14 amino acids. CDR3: CAWSLGAGANVLTF. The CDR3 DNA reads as TGTGCCTGGAGCTTAGGGGCTGGGGCCAACGTCCTGACTTTC.

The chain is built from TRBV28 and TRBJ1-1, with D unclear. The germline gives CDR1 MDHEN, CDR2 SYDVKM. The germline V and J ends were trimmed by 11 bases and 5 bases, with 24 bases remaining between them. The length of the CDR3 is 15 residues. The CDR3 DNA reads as TGTGCCGCGGCCGAAAGCAATCCAGGAGGGACTGAAGCTTTCTTT. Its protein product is CAAAESNPGGTEAFF.

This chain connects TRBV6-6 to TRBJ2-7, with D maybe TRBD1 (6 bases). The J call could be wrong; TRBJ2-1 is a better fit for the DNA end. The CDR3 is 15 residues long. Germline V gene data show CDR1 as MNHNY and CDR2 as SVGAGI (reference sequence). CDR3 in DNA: TGTGCCAGCAGTGACGGACAGCGCTCCTACAATGAGCAGTTCTTC. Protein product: CASSDGQRSYNEQFF.

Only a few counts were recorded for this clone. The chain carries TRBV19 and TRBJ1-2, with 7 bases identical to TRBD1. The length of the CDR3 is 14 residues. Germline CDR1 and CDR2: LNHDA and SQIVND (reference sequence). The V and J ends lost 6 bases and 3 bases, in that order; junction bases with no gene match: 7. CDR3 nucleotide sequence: TGTGCCAGTAGGCGCCGGGACAGAGACTATGGCTACACCTTC. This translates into CASRRRDRDYGYTF.

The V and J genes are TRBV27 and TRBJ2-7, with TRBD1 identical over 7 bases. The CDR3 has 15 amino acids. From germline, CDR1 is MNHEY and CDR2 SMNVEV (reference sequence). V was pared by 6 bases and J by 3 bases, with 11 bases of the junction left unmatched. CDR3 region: CASSRTRDSSYEQYF. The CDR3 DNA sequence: TGTGCCAGCAGCCGCACCCGGGACAGCAGCTACGAGCAGTACTTC.

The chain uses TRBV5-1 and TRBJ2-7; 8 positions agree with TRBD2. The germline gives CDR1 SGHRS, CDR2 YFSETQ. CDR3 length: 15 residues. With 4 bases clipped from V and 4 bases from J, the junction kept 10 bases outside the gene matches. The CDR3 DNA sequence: TGCGCCAGCAGCCCGGAGTCGGGACTAGTTTACGAGCAGTACTTC. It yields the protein CASSPESGLVYEQYF.

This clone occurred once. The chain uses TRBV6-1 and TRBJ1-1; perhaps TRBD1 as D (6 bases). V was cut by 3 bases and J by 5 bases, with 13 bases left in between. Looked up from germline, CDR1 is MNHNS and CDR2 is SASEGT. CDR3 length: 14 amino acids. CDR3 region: CASSEVGARTEAFF. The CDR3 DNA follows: TGTGCCAGCAGTGAGGTGGGGGCGAGGACTGAAGCTTTCTTT.

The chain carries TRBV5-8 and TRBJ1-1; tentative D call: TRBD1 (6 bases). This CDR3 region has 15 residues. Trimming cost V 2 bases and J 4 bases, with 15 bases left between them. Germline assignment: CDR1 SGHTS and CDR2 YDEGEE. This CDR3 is CASSFGGARVTEAFF. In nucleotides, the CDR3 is TGTGCCAGCAGCTTTGGGGGGGCTAGGGTCACTGAAGCTTTCTTT.

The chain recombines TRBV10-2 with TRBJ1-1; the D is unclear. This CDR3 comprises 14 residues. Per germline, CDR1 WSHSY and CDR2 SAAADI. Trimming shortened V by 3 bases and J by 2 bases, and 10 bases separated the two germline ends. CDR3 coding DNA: TGCGCCAGCAGTGATGTTAGTCTCAACACTGAAGCTTTCTTT. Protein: CASSDVSLNTEAFF.

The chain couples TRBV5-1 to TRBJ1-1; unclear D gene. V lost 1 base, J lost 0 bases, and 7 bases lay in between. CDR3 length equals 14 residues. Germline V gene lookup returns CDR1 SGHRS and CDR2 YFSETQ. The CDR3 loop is CASSLLTMNTEAFF. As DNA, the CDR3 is TGCGCCAGCAGCTTGTTGACAATGAACACTGAAGCTTTCTTT.

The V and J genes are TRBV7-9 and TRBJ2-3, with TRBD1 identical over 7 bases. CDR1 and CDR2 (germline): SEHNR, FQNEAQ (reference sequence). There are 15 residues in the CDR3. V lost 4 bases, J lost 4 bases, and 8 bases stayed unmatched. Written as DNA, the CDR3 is TGTGCCAGCAGCTCGACAGGGCGGTATGCAGATACGCAGTATTTT. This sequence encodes CASSSTGRYADTQYF.

The CDR3 here is CASSLEYGHRADTQYF. In nucleotides, the CDR3 is TGTGCCAGCAGCTTAGAGTACGGACATCGGGCAGATACGCAGTATTTT. V is TRBV11-2 and J is TRBJ2-3; tentative D call: TRBD1 (5 bases). V gave up 0 bases and J gave up 4 bases, with 14 bases separating them. Per germline, CDR1 SGHAT and CDR2 FQNNGV. CDR3 length: 16 residues.

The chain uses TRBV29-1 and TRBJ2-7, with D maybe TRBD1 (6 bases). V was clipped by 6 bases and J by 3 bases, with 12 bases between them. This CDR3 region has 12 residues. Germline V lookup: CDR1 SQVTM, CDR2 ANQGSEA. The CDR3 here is CSVGALGYEQYF. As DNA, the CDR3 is TGCAGCGTGGGGGCCCTTGGCTACGAGCAGTACTTC.

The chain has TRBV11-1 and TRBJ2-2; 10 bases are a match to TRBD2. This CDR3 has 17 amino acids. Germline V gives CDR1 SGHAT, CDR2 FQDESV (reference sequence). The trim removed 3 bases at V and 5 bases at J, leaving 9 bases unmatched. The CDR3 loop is CASSFSSGSRRTGELFF. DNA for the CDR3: TGTGCCAGCAGCTTCTCTAGCGGGAGCCGTAGGACCGGGGAGCTGTTTTTT.

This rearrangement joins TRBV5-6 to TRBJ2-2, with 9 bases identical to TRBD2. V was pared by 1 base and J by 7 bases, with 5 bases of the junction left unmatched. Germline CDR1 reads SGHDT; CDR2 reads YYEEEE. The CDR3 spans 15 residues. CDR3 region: CASSLLRGGFGELFF. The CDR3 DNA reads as TGTGCCAGCAGCTTGCTGCGGGGGGGCTTCGGGGAGCTGTTTTTT.

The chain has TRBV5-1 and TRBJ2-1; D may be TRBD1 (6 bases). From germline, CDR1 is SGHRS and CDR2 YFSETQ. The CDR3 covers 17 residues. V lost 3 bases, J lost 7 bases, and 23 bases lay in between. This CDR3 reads CASSSFPGGQVLNEQFF. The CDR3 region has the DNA TGCGCCAGCAGCTCCTTTCCTGGGGGCCAAGTATTAAATGAGCAGTTCTTC.

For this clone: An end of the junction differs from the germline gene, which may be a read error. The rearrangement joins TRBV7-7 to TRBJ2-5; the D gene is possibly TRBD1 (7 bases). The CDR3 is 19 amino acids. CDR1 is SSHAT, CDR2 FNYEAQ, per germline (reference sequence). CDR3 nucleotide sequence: TGTGCTAGCAGCTTAGCGAGGGGGACAGCGGGTACCCTCCAAGAGACCCAGTACTTC. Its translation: CASSLARGTAGTLQETQYF.

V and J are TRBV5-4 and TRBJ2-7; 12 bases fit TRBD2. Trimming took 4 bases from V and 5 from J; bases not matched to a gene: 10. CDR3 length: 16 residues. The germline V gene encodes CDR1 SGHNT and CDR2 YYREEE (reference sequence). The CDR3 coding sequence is TGTGCCAGCAGCCTGAATCTACTAGCGGGGGGCGACGAGCAGTACTTC. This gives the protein CASSLNLLAGGDEQYF.

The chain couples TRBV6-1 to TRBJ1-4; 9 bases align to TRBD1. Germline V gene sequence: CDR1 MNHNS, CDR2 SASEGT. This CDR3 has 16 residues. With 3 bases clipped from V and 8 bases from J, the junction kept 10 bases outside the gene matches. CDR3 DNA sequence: TGTGCCAGCAGTGAGGAAAAGGGACAGGGTTGGGAAAAACTGTTTTTT. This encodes CASSEEKGQGWEKLFF.

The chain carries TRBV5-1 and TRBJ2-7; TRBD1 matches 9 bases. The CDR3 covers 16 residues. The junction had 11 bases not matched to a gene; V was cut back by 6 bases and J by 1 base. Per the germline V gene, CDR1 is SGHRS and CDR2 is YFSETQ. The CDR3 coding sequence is TGCGCCAGCAAGCTCGCTTCCGGGACAGGGTCCTACGAGCAGTACTTC. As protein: CASKLASGTGSYEQYF.

CDR3 region: CASGLAVGGGGNTIYF. In DNA, the CDR3 is TGTGCTAGTGGTTTGGCCGTCGGGGGAGGTGGAAACACCATATATTTT. The chain links TRBV12-5 to TRBJ1-3; D may be TRBD1 (5 bases). This CDR3 is 16 amino acids long. Trimming shortened V by 1 base and J by 3 bases, and 13 bases separated the two germline ends. In germline, CDR1 is LGHNT, CDR2 FRNRAP.

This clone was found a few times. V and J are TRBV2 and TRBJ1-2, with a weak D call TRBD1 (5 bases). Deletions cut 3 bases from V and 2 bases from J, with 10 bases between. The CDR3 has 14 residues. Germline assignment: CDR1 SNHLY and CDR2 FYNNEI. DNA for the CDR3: TGTGCCAGCAGTGATAAGGGGCGGAACTATGGCTACACCTTC. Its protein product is CASSDKGRNYGYTF.

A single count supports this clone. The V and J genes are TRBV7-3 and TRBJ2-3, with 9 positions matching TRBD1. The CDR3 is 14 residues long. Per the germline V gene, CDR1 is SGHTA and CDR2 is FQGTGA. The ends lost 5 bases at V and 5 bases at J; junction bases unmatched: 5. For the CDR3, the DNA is TGTGCCAGCAGCAGGGACAGGGAGGGAGATACGCAGTATTTT. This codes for CASSRDREGDTQYF.

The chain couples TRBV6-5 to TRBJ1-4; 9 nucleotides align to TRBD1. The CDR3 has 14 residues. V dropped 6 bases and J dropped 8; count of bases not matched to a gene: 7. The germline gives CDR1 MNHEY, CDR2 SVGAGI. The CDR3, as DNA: TGTGCCAGCAGGGGATTAGGACAGGGGGAAAAACTGTTTTTT. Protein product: CASRGLGQGEKLFF.

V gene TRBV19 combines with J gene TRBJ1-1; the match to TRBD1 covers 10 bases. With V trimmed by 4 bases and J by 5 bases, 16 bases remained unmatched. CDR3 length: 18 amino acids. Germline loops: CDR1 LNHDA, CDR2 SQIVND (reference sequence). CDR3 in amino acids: CASSTDRDRGLRGTEAFF. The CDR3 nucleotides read TGTGCCAGTAGTACAGACCGGGACAGGGGCCTGCGGGGAACTGAAGCTTTCTTT.

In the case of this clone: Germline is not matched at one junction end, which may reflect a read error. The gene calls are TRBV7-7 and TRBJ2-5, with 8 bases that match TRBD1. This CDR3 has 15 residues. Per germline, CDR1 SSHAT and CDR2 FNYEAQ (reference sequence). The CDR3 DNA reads TGTGCTAGCAGTCCACAGACAGGGGTGGCGGAGACCCAGTACTTC. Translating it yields CASSPQTGVAETQYF.

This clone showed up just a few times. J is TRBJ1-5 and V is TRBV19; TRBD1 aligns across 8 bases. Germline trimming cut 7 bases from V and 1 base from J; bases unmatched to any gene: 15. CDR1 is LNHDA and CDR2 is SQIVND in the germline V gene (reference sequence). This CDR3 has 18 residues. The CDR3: CASTPDRVRGKSNQPQHF. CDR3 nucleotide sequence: TGTGCCAGTACCCCGGACAGGGTAAGAGGGAAAAGCAATCAGCCCCAGCATTTT. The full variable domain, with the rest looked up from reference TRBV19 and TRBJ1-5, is DGGITQSPKYLFRKEGQNVTLSCEQNLNHDAMYWYRQDPGQGLRLIYYSQIVNDFQKGDIAEGYSVSREKKESFPLTVTSAQKNPTAFYLCASTPDRVRGKSNQPQHFGDGTRLSIL.

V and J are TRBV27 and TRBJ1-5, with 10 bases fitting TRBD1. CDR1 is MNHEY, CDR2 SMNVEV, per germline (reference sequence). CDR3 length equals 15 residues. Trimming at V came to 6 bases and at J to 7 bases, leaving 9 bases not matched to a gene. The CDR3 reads CASSFGTGARQPQHF. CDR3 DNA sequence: TGTGCCAGCAGCTTCGGGACAGGGGCCCGGCAGCCCCAGCATTTT.